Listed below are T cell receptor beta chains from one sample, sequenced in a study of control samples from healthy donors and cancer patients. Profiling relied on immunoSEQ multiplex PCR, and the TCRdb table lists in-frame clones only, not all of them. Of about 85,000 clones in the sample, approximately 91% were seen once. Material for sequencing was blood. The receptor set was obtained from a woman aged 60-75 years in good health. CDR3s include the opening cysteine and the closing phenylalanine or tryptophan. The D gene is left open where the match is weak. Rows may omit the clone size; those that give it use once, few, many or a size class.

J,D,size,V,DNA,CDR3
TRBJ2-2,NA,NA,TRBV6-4,TGTGCCTCCCGAGAGCGACAGTCGGAAGTAACCGGGGAGCTGTTTTTT,CASRERQSEVTGELFF
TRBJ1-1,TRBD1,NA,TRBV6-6,TGTGCCAGCAGTACTAGACAGGGGCTGAACACTGAAGCTTTCTTT,CASSTRQGLNTEAFF
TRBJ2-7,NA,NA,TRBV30,TGTGCCTGGAGTGTAACCTCATCGGAGCAGTACTTC,CAWSVTSSEQYF
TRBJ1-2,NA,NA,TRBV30,TGTGCCTGGAAGGGTGGTGCTGCTAACTATGGCTACACCTTC,CAWKGGAANYGYTF
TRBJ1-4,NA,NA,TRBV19,TGTGCCACCCTCGGGGGGGGAGGTGGGGAGGAAAAACTGTTTTTT,CATLGGGGGEEKLFF
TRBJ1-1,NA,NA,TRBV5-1,TGCGCCAGCAGCTTGGGGGACTTGAACACTGAAGCTTTCTTT,CASSLGDLNTEAFF
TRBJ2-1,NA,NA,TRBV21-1,TGTGCCAGCAGCCATCGCCGGGACAGGGGACTAGCGGGAGTACGGATACACAATGAGCAGTTCTTC,CASSHRRDRGLAGVRIHNEQFF
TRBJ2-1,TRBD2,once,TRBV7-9,TGTGCCAGCAGCTTGACTAGCGGGACCTCCAATGAGCAGTTCTTC,CASSLTSGTSNEQFF
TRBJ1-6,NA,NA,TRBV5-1,TGCGCCAGCAGCCCCCTCGGGGTGGGGCGTTCACCCCTCCACTTT,CASSPLGVGRSPLHF
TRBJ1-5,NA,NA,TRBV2,TGTGCCAGCAGCGCCCGGCCCGATAGCAATCAGCCCCAGCATTTT,CASSARPDSNQPQHF
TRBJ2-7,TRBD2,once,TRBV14,TGTGCCAGCAGCCAAGATCACAGCGGGAGCTCCTACGAGCAGTACTTC,CASSQDHSGSSYEQYF
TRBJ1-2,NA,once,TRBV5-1,TGCGCCAGCAGCAGCCAGCTTCCTAACTATGGCTACACCTTC,CASSSQLPNYGYTF
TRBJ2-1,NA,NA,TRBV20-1,TGCAGTGCCATCCCTAGCAATGAGCAGTTCTTC,CSAIPSNEQFF
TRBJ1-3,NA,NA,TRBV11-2,TGTGCCAGCAGCTTAGCAGACACCATATATTTT,CASSLADTIYF
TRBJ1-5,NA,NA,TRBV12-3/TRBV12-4,TGTGCCAGCAGTCGGGACAACAATCAGCCCCAGCATTTT,CASSRDNNQPQHF
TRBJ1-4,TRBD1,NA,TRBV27,TGTGCCAGCAGACCAGAGCAGGGGGCGAGTAATGAAAAACTGTTTTTT,CASRPEQGASNEKLFF
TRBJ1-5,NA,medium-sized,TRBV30,TGTGCCTGGAGTTTACAGGGACGCCCCTTCGGTCAGCCCCAGCATTTT,CAWSLQGRPFGQPQHF
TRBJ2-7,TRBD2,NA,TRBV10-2,TGCGCCAGCAGCGTTGGGACTAGCGGGTCCTACGCGCAGTACTTC,CASSVGTSGSYAQYF
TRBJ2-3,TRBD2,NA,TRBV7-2,TGTGCCAGCAGCTTACAAGGGAGGGCCGCGGGAGATACGCAGTATTTT,CASSLQGRAAGDTQYF
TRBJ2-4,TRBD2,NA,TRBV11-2,TGTGCCAGCAGCTCCCTTAGCGGGAGTTTGGACATTCAGTACTTC,CASSSLSGSLDIQYF
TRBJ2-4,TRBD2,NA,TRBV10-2,TGCGCCAGCAGGGGGGGGGCCAAAAACATTCAGTACTTC,CASRGGAKNIQYF
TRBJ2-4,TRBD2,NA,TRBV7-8,TGTGCCAGCAGCTTTCTAAGCGGGGGAGGGTCCAAAAACATTCAGTACTTC,CASSFLSGGGSKNIQYF
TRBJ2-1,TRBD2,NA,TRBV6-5,TGTGCCAGCAGTCCTTCTCCGACTAGCCGAGATGAGCAGTTCTTC,CASSPSPTSRDEQFF
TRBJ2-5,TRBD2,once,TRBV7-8,TGTGCCAGCAGCCCGTTCGGGACTATACAAGAGACCCAGTACTTC,CASSPFGTIQETQYF
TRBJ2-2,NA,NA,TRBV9,TGTGCCAGCAGCGCCCCCCGGGGTAGCGGGAACACCGGGGAGCTGTTTTTT,CASSAPRGSGNTGELFF
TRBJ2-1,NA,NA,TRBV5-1,TGCGCCAGCAGCTTGGTTAGTTTAGACAATGAGCAGTTCTTC,CASSLVSLDNEQFF
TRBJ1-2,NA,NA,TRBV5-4,TGTGCCAGCAGAAGGGCCGGGGGAGGGACTCTTAGTTATGGCTACACCTTC,CASRRAGGGTLSYGYTF
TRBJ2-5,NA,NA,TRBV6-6,TGTGCCAGCACCAGAGACAGGGAGACCCAGTACTTC,CASTRDRETQYF
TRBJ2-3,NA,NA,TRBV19,TGTGCCAGTAGTACTTTTGGGCCCCAGGGCACAGATACGCAGTATTTT,CASSTFGPQGTDTQYF
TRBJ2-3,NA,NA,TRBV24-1,TGTGCCACCAGTGAGGAAGGCACAGATACGCAGTATTTT,CATSEEGTDTQYF
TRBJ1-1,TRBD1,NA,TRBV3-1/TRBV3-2,TGTGCCAGCAGCCCCTGGACAGGGGCGGGAGCTTTCTTT,CASSPWTGAGAFF
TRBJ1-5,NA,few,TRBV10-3,TGTGCCATCAGTGAGTCGTCGCAGATCCAGCATTTT,CAISESSQIQHF
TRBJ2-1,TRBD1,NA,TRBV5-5,TGTGCCAGCAGCTTGCGGCCAGGGGGCGAAGGAAATGAGCAGTTCTTC,CASSLRPGGEGNEQFF
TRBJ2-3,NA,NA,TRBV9,TGTGCCAGCAGCCCTGAAGACACAGATACGCAGTATTTT,CASSPEDTDTQYF
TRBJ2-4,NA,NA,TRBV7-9,TGTGCCAGCAGCCCGAGAGGAATCGGCTGGAACTTC,CASSPRGIGWNF
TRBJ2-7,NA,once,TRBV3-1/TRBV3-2,TGTGCCAGCAGCCAAGATGCAGGGGAAATCTACGAGCAGTACTTC,CASSQDAGEIYEQYF
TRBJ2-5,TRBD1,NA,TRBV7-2,TGTGCCAGCAGCCTGGGACAGGGGTGGGAGACCCAGTACTTC,CASSLGQGWETQYF
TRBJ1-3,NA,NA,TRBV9,TGTGCCAGCAGCGGAAGCCGAGCCGGAAACACCATATATTTT,CASSGSRAGNTIYF
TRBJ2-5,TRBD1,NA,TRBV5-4,TGTGCCAGCAGCCGTGGGACAGTATTTTACCAAGAGACCCAGTACTTC,CASSRGTVFYQETQYF
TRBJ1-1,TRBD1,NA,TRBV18,TGTGCCAGCTCACCCCGCCTGCAGGGGGCTTCGGACACTGAAGCTTTCTTT,CASSPRLQGASDTEAFF
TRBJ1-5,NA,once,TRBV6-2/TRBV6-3,TGTGCCAGCAGTTACTCCGAGGGGGAATGGAGCAATCAGCCCCAGCATTTT,CASSYSEGEWSNQPQHF
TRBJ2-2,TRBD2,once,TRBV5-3,TGTGCCAGAAGTAGTTACCTAGCGGGAGGAGATACCGGGGAGCTGTTTTTT,CARSSYLAGGDTGELFF
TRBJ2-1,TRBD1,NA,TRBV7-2,TGTGCCAGCAGCTCAACAGGGGGCGCATTGAATGAGCAGTTCTTC,CASSSTGGALNEQFF
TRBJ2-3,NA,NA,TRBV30,TGTGCCTGGGCACAGGGAAGCACAGATACGCAGTATTTT,CAWAQGSTDTQYF
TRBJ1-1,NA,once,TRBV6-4,TGTGCCAGCAGTGTACGGGTTGCTTACCTGAACACTGAAGCTTTCTTT,CASSVRVAYLNTEAFF
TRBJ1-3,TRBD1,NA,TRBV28,TGTGCCAGCAGTTTGCAGGGGGCATTCGGAAACACCATATATTTT,CASSLQGAFGNTIYF
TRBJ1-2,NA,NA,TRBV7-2,TGTGCCAGCAGCTCCTTCTATGGGGGTATTGGCGGCTACACCTTC,CASSSFYGGIGGYTF